Listed below are T cell receptor beta chains from one sample, sequenced in a study of cytomegalovirus exposure and HLA in healthy donors. TCRdb keeps only in-frame clones here, not all; method: immunoSEQ multiplex PCR. This table has 90,000 to 120,000 clones, 60% to 75% appearing once. Sequenced material: PBMCs. These receptors all come from a man in his thirties or forties in good health and CMV-seronegative. Both conserved end residues are part of each CDR3. The D gene is left open where the match is weak. Clone size is not always given. Where it is, it says once, few, many or a class for expanded clones.

v_gene: TRBV29-1; d_gene: TRBD2; j_gene: TRBJ2-1; abundance: once; CDR3nt: TGCAGCGTTCCGGAGACTGACGGGACTAGCGGCCACTACAATGAGCAGTTCTTC; CDR3aa: CSVPETDGTSGHYNEQFF
v_gene: TRBV7-9; d_gene: NA; j_gene: TRBJ1-5; abundance: NA; CDR3nt: TGTGCCAGCAGCGCCGTGCAGGGAGGGGAGGGAAATCAGCCCCAGCATTTT; CDR3aa: CASSAVQGGEGNQPQHF
v_gene: TRBV7-6; d_gene: NA; j_gene: TRBJ2-2; abundance: NA; CDR3nt: TGTGCCAGCACCGTCCTAGACAGTCAGGTCACCGGGGAGCTGTTTTTT; CDR3aa: CASTVLDSQVTGELFF
v_gene: TRBV6-6; d_gene: NA; j_gene: TRBJ1-2; abundance: NA; CDR3nt: TGTGCCAGCAGTTCGCGAACAGAGTATTACTACACCTTC; CDR3aa: CASSSRTEYYYTF
v_gene: TRBV18; d_gene: NA; j_gene: TRBJ1-1; abundance: NA; CDR3nt: TGTGCCAGCCGGGGGGCACAAGGGAACACTGAAGCTTTCTTT; CDR3aa: CASRGAQGNTEAFF
v_gene: TRBV29-1; d_gene: NA; j_gene: TRBJ2-7; abundance: NA; CDR3nt: TGCAGCGTGAGCTTGGGGGCGATCGCCTACGAGCAGTACTTC; CDR3aa: CSVSLGAIAYEQYF
v_gene: TRBV11-2; d_gene: NA; j_gene: TRBJ1-3; abundance: NA; CDR3nt: TGTGCCAGCAGCTTGTCCGGGACATATGGAAACACCATATATTTT; CDR3aa: CASSLSGTYGNTIYF
v_gene: TRBV6-1; d_gene: TRBD1; j_gene: TRBJ1-1; abundance: NA; CDR3nt: TGTGCCAGCAGTGACTTGGGACAGCCGAACACTGAAGCTTTCTTT; CDR3aa: CASSDLGQPNTEAFF
v_gene: TRBV6-6; d_gene: TRBD1; j_gene: TRBJ1-3; abundance: NA; CDR3nt: TGTGCCAGCAGTTACCCGACAGGGCCCTCTGGAAACACCATATATTTT; CDR3aa: CASSYPTGPSGNTIYF
v_gene: TRBV5-1; d_gene: TRBD2; j_gene: TRBJ2-3; abundance: NA; CDR3nt: TGCGCCAGCAGACTACCTAGCGGGGGGGCCTCCACAGATACGCAGTATTTT; CDR3aa: CASRLPSGGASTDTQYF
v_gene: TRBV19; d_gene: NA; j_gene: TRBJ2-2; abundance: NA; CDR3nt: TGTGCCAGCAGCGTCACTGGCGCAACCGGGGAGCTGTTTTTT; CDR3aa: CASSVTGATGELFF
v_gene: TRBV30; d_gene: TRBD1; j_gene: TRBJ1-6; abundance: NA; CDR3nt: TGTGCCTGGAGTGTCGATGGGACAGGGGGGAGTTCACCCCTCCACTTT; CDR3aa: CAWSVDGTGGSSPLHF
v_gene: TRBV5-1; d_gene: TRBD1; j_gene: TRBJ1-2; abundance: NA; CDR3nt: TGCGCCAGCAGCTCTGGGACAGTTAGGGTCTATGGCTACACCTTC; CDR3aa: CASSSGTVRVYGYTF
v_gene: TRBV6-1; d_gene: TRBD2; j_gene: TRBJ2-3; abundance: few; CDR3nt: TGTGCCAGCAGTGACCCCCCGGGGGGGCCCACAGATACGCAGTATTTT; CDR3aa: CASSDPPGGPTDTQYF
v_gene: TRBV7-9; d_gene: TRBD1; j_gene: TRBJ2-2; abundance: NA; CDR3nt: TGCGCCAGCAGCTCATGGGACAGGGGGCTAGCCGGGGAGCTGTTTTTT; CDR3aa: CASSSWDRGLAGELFF
v_gene: TRBV29-1; d_gene: TRBD1; j_gene: TRBJ1-2; abundance: NA; CDR3nt: TGCAGCGTTCAGGGTGGACAGGCGAACTATGGCTACACCTTC; CDR3aa: CSVQGGQANYGYTF
v_gene: TRBV6-1; d_gene: NA; j_gene: TRBJ1-5; abundance: few; CDR3nt: TGTGCCAGCAGTGGCGGTAGCAATCAGCCCCAGCATTTT; CDR3aa: CASSGGSNQPQHF
v_gene: TRBV2; d_gene: NA; j_gene: TRBJ2-7; abundance: NA; CDR3nt: TGTGCCAGCAGCCCCGGCTACGAGCAGTACTTC; CDR3aa: CASSPGYEQYF
v_gene: TRBV9; d_gene: TRBD2; j_gene: TRBJ2-3; abundance: NA; CDR3nt: TGTGCCAGCAGCGTTGCAGCTAGCGGAACAGATACGCAGTATTTT; CDR3aa: CASSVAASGTDTQYF
v_gene: TRBV19; d_gene: NA; j_gene: TRBJ2-7; abundance: NA; CDR3nt: TGTGCCAGTAGTATCTTCGGGAAAGCCTACGAGCAGTACTTC; CDR3aa: CASSIFGKAYEQYF
v_gene: TRBV19; d_gene: TRBD2; j_gene: TRBJ2-2; abundance: NA; CDR3nt: TGTGCCAGTAGCCTCCGAAGCCCCCTTCTAGCGGGGGGAGACACCGGGGAGCTGTTTTTT; CDR3aa: CASSLRSPLLAGGDTGELFF
v_gene: TRBV6-5; d_gene: NA; j_gene: TRBJ1-5; abundance: NA; CDR3nt: TGTGCCAGCAGATTAGGAGAAAATCAGCCCCAGCATTTT; CDR3aa: CASRLGENQPQHF
v_gene: TRBV29-1; d_gene: TRBD2; j_gene: TRBJ2-1; abundance: NA; CDR3nt: TGCAGCGTTCAACCTAGCGGCGGTCTTCGGCAGTTCTTC; CDR3aa: CSVQPSGGLRQFF
v_gene: TRBV28; d_gene: TRBD1; j_gene: TRBJ1-1; abundance: once; CDR3nt: TGTGCCAGCAGCCTAGAGGGACAGGGCTGGACTGAAGCTTTCTTT; CDR3aa: CASSLEGQGWTEAFF
v_gene: TRBV6-5; d_gene: NA; j_gene: TRBJ1-2; abundance: NA; CDR3nt: TGTGCCAGCAGTTATAGGACTGGAAACTATGGCTACACCTTC; CDR3aa: CASSYRTGNYGYTF
v_gene: TRBV6-5; d_gene: NA; j_gene: TRBJ1-2; abundance: NA; CDR3nt: TGTGCCAGCCGTGAGGGTAACTATGGCTACACCTTC; CDR3aa: CASREGNYGYTF
v_gene: TRBV7-9; d_gene: NA; j_gene: TRBJ1-5; abundance: NA; CDR3nt: TGTGCCAGCAGCTTAGCCAGGGACACGTATAGCAATCAGCCCCAGCATTTT; CDR3aa: CASSLARDTYSNQPQHF
v_gene: TRBV5-1; d_gene: NA; j_gene: TRBJ2-2; abundance: many; CDR3nt: TGCGCCAGCAGCTTGGCCTGGCAGGGGACCACCGGGGAGCTGTTTTTT; CDR3aa: CASSLAWQGTTGELFF
v_gene: TRBV2; d_gene: NA; j_gene: TRBJ2-3; abundance: few; CDR3nt: TGTGCCAGCAGACAGGGCGACCACCGCACAGATACGCAGTATTTT; CDR3aa: CASRQGDHRTDTQYF
v_gene: TRBV9; d_gene: TRBD2; j_gene: TRBJ2-7; abundance: NA; CDR3nt: TGTGCCAGCGGCGTAGAGGGACGAGCGGGAGTCGACGAGCAGTACTTC; CDR3aa: CASGVEGRAGVDEQYF
v_gene: TRBV7-9; d_gene: TRBD2; j_gene: TRBJ2-1; abundance: NA; CDR3nt: TGTGCCAGCAGCTTACCCATAGCGGGGGGGTCCTTTGAGCAGTTCTTC; CDR3aa: CASSLPIAGGSFEQFF
v_gene: TRBV5-5; d_gene: NA; j_gene: TRBJ1-1; abundance: NA; CDR3nt: TGTGCCAGCACAGAGGCACCGAACACTGAAGCTTTCTTT; CDR3aa: CASTEAPNTEAFF
v_gene: TRBV6-4; d_gene: TRBD1; j_gene: TRBJ2-2; abundance: NA; CDR3nt: TGTGCCAGCAGTGCTCGGACAGGGACCGGGGAGCTGTTTTTT; CDR3aa: CASSARTGTGELFF
v_gene: TRBV7-2; d_gene: TRBD2; j_gene: TRBJ2-7; abundance: NA; CDR3nt: TGTGCCAGCAGCTTAATGGCTAGCGGGGCCTACGAGCAGTACTTC; CDR3aa: CASSLMASGAYEQYF
v_gene: TRBV5-1; d_gene: TRBD1; j_gene: TRBJ2-1; abundance: few; CDR3nt: TGCGCCAGCAGCTACGGACAGGGGAAATCCTACAATGAGCAGTTCTTC; CDR3aa: CASSYGQGKSYNEQFF
v_gene: TRBV6-4; d_gene: TRBD1; j_gene: TRBJ2-5; abundance: NA; CDR3nt: TGTGCCAGCAGCCGACAGGGGGGAGAGACCCAGTACTTC; CDR3aa: CASSRQGGETQYF
v_gene: TRBV5-4; d_gene: NA; j_gene: TRBJ2-3; abundance: NA; CDR3nt: TGTGCCAGCAGCTTGGGGGGAGGGGGTGGGGATACGCAGTATTTT; CDR3aa: CASSLGGGGGDTQYF
v_gene: TRBV28; d_gene: NA; j_gene: TRBJ2-7; abundance: NA; CDR3nt: TGTGCCAGCAGCCGACTAGCAGGGGGCGGCTACGAGCAGTACTTC; CDR3aa: CASSRLAGGGYEQYF
v_gene: TRBV4-2; d_gene: NA; j_gene: TRBJ1-1; abundance: NA; CDR3nt: TGTGCCAGCAGCGCGAAAATCCCGAACACTGAAGCTTTCTTT; CDR3aa: CASSAKIPNTEAFF
v_gene: TRBV19; d_gene: NA; j_gene: TRBJ2-1; abundance: NA; CDR3nt: TGTGCCAGTAGTACGGGAACCTACAATGAGCAGTTCTTC; CDR3aa: CASSTGTYNEQFF
v_gene: TRBV18; d_gene: TRBD2; j_gene: TRBJ2-3; abundance: NA; CDR3nt: TGTGCCAGCTCCTCCCGGGACTACCTAGATACGCAGTATTTT; CDR3aa: CASSSRDYLDTQYF